Below, 24 T cell receptor beta chains from the same sample are listed, as sequenced in a study of blood T cells in healthy people across ages. A second PCR, run for 7 to 11 cycles, used a sample-barcoded 5' primer plus a J-beta primer mix. TCRdb itself ran the 5' RACE reads through MiXCR, one entry per CDR3 protein. In the table there are about 1.5 million distinct CDR3 sequences, 35% to 45% of which are singletons. Sequencing was performed on blood. These receptors were collected from a young woman in good health.

Points on this clonotype: The junction shows a germline mismatch at one end, possibly a read error. This chain connects TRBV27 to TRBJ2-3; no firm D call. The CDR3 has 13 amino acids. CDR1 and CDR2 (germline): MNHEY, SMNVEV (reference sequence). CDR3: CAGSFSNTDTQYF. For the CDR3, the DNA is TGTGCCGGCAGTTTTTCAAACACAGATACGCAGTATTTT.

This clonotype was observed a few times. This chain links TRBV7-2 with TRBJ2-5; unclear D gene. Germline V gives CDR1 SGHTA, CDR2 FQGNSA. This CDR3 region has 14 residues. V was trimmed by 2 bases and J by 2 bases, leaving 9 bases between them. The CDR3 here is CASSLSLAQETQYF. CDR3 in DNA: TGTGCCAGCAGCTTATCTCTTGCACAAGAGACCCAGTACTTC.

This clonotype was found a few times. The chain couples TRBV27 to TRBJ2-7; 7 bases map to TRBD2. CDR1 MNHEY and CDR2 SMNVEV come from the germline V gene (reference sequence). After removal of 6 bases from V and 2 bases from J, the junction contained 10 bases not matched to a gene. The CDR3 is 15 residues long. The CDR3 is CASRTGGSLAYEQYF. Here the CDR3 DNA reads TGTGCCAGCAGGACCGGCGGGAGCCTAGCCTACGAGCAGTACTTC.

The gene calls are TRBV20-1 and TRBJ1-3, with a possible D match to TRBD1 (5 bases). Germline assignment: CDR1 DFQATT and CDR2 SNEGSKA (reference sequence). The CDR3 length is 14 residues. V shed 3 bases and J shed 3 bases, with 12 bases lying between them. The DNA for the CDR3 is TGCAGTGCTAGGGCTGGGGACGGTGGAAACACCATATATTTT. This codes for CSARAGDGGNTIYF.

The V gene is TRBV20-1, the J gene TRBJ2-5; 8 nucleotides match TRBD1. CDR3 length equals 13 residues. The germline gives CDR1 DFQATT, CDR2 SNEGSKA (reference sequence). V lost 2 bases to trimming and J lost 4 bases; unmatched junction nucleotides: 3. For the CDR3, the DNA is TGCAGTGCTAGACAGGGGGCGAGAGAGACCCAGTACTTC. Amino acids: CSARQGARETQYF.

The V call is TRBV6-5, the J call TRBJ1-5, with TRBD1 matching 11 bases. Trimming cost V 2 bases and J 8 bases; bases outside gene matches: 5. CDR1 and CDR2 from the germline V gene are MNHEY and SVGAGI. CDR3 length: 15 amino acids. CDR3 DNA: TGTGCCAGCAGTTACGGACAGGGGGCCGGGAAGCCCCAGCATTTT. Encoded protein: CASSYGQGAGKPQHF.

This clonotype has just a few counts. The chain couples TRBV20-1 to TRBJ1-2; D gene ambiguous. The V gene's germline CDR1 is DFQATT and CDR2 SNEGSKA (reference sequence). V lost 3 bases and J 1 base, leaving 12 bases between the germline ends. This CDR3 contains 14 residues. The chain's CDR3 is CSARPGGLNYGYTF. CDR3 in DNA: TGCAGTGCTAGGCCGGGCGGGCTTAACTATGGCTACACCTTC.

This rearrangement joins TRBV4-1 to TRBJ2-1, with 10 nucleotides matching TRBD2. CDR3 length: 13 amino acids. Trimming took 1 base from V and 11 from J; bases not matched to a gene: 2. Germline V gene lookup returns CDR1 MGHRA and CDR2 YSYEKL. CDR3 nucleotide sequence: TGCGCCAGCAGCCAAGTACTAGCGGGAAAGCAGTTCTTC. Amino acid sequence: CASSQVLAGKQFF.

The V and J genes are TRBV7-9 and TRBJ2-7; 8 bases map to TRBD1. The CDR3 has 14 amino acids. After removal of 5 bases from V and 7 bases from J, the junction contained 10 bases not matched to a gene. Germline loops: CDR1 SEHNR, CDR2 FQNEAQ (reference sequence). The DNA for the CDR3 is TGTGCCAGCAGCATAGGGGACAGGCCGGGGGAGCAGTACTTC. Encoded protein: CASSIGDRPGEQYF.

This clonotype was seen more than once but under ten times. The V and J genes are TRBV29-1 and TRBJ2-1; 8 bases match TRBD2. With 5 bases clipped from V and 9 bases from J, the junction kept 12 bases outside the gene matches. The germline gives CDR1 SQVTM, CDR2 ANQGSEA. The CDR3 spans 14 residues. CDR3 sequence: CSVMGLVQEGEQFF. The CDR3, as DNA: TGCAGCGTTATGGGACTAGTGCAGGAGGGTGAGCAGTTCTTC.

This clonotype was detected a few times. This chain joins TRBV2 and TRBJ1-2; the match to TRBD1 covers 9 bases. V trimming: 1 base; J trimming: 5 bases; junction bases outside the gene matches: 2. The germline V gene encodes CDR1 SNHLY and CDR2 FYNNEI. The CDR3 length is 14 residues. The CDR3 region has the DNA TGTGCCAGCAGTGAAGTCGGACAGGGGTATGGCTACACCTTC. This translates into CASSEVGQGYGYTF.

The chain is built from TRBV4-3 and TRBJ2-5, with no clear D. The J call may be in error: the DNA end matches TRBJ2-7 better. The CDR3 consists of 14 residues. CDR1 LGHNA and CDR2 YSLEER come from the germline V gene. CDR3 DNA sequence: TGCGCCAGCAGCCAAGATAGGGCAGTCGACGAGCAGTACTTC. It is translated as CASSQDRAVDEQYF.

J is TRBJ1-2 and V is TRBV29-1; TRBD1 matches 8 bases. This CDR3 contains 15 residues. V trimming: 3 bases; J trimming: 3 bases; junction bases outside the gene matches: 9. The germline V gene encodes CDR1 SQVTM and CDR2 ANQGSEA. The CDR3 region is CSVDEDRDHHYGYTF. Here the CDR3 DNA reads TGCAGCGTTGATGAGGACAGGGATCACCACTATGGCTACACCTTC. The full variable domain, rest sourced from reference TRBV29-1 and TRBJ1-2, is SAVISQKPSRDICQRGTSLTIQCQVDSQVTMMFWYRQQPGQSLTLIATANQGSEATYESGFVIDKFPISRPNLTFSTLTVSNMSPEDSSIYLCSVDEDRDHHYGYTFGSGTRLTVV.

CDR3 loop: CASSSPRDRGHYEQYF. The DNA for the CDR3 is TGTGCCAGCAGCTCCCCCAGGGACAGGGGACACTACGAGCAGTACTTC. This chain links TRBV7-9 with TRBJ2-7, with TRBD1 matching 10 bases. Germline CDR1 reads SEHNR; CDR2 reads FQNEAQ (reference sequence). The V and J ends lost 4 bases and 3 bases, in that order; junction bases with no gene match: 9. The CDR3 loop spans 16 amino acids.

The chain links TRBV9 to TRBJ2-2, with D possibly TRBD1 on 5 matching bases. Germline V gives CDR1 SGDLS, CDR2 YYNGEE. The CDR3 totals 15 residues. Between the trimmed V and J ends, which lost 3 bases and 1 base, there was a span of 10 bases. CDR3 loop: CASSAVQGNTGELFF. CDR3 nucleotide sequence: TGTGCCAGCAGCGCGGTTCAGGGGAACACCGGGGAGCTGTTTTTT.

This rearrangement joins TRBV6-2 or TRBV6-3 to TRBJ1-1; D ambiguous. V lost 0 bases and J lost 4, with 12 bases in between. The CDR3 has 15 amino acids. Germline V gene data show CDR1 as MNHEY and CDR2 as SVGEGT. The CDR3 loop is CASSYSRPRSTEAFF. The CDR3 DNA sequence: TGTGCCAGCAGTTACTCTCGGCCCCGGAGCACTGAAGCTTTCTTT.

In DNA form, the CDR3 reads TGCAGTGTCTGGGGGGGGGGCATGTCAGATACGCAGTATTTT. The encoded protein is CSVWGGGMSDTQYF. The V and J genes are TRBV20-1 and TRBJ2-3, with D possibly TRBD2 on 7 matching bases. V lost 7 bases, J lost 4 bases, and 18 bases lay in between. Looked up from germline, CDR1 is DFQATT and CDR2 is SNEGSKA (reference sequence). The CDR3 loop spans 14 amino acids.

The chain recombines TRBV7-6 with TRBJ1-4; the D is unclear. Deletions cut 5 bases from V and 10 bases from J, with 14 bases between. This CDR3 spans 13 amino acids. Germline V gives CDR1 SGHVS, CDR2 FNYEAQ. CDR3 sequence (DNA): TGTGCCAGCAGCCCCGGTTGGGAGGGAAAACTGTTTTTT. Translated: CASSPGWEGKLFF.

The genes are TRBV6-6 and TRBJ2-1, with 8 bases lining up with TRBD1. CDR3 length equals 15 residues. The J segment lost 2 bases and the V segment lost 0 bases, leaving 0 bases of the junction unmatched. Germline V lookup: CDR1 MNHNY, CDR2 SVGAGI (reference sequence). The CDR3: CASSYSGQAYNEQFF. DNA of the CDR3: TGTGCCAGCAGTTACTCGGGACAGGCCTACAATGAGCAGTTCTTC.

The J gene is TRBJ2-5, the V gene TRBV27; TRBD1 might be the D (6 bases). V lost 6 bases and J 0 bases, leaving 8 bases between the germline ends. The CDR3 spans 13 residues. The germline V gene has CDR1 MNHEY and CDR2 SMNVEV (reference sequence). As DNA, the CDR3 is TGTGCCAGCAGACAGGGCCACCAAGAGACCCAGTACTTC. Amino acid sequence: CASRQGHQETQYF.

This clonotype turned up a few times. The chain couples TRBV7-9 to TRBJ2-7, with TRBD1 matching 10 bases. The junction had 6 bases not matched to a gene; V was cut back by 4 bases and J by 3 bases. CDR3 length: 15 amino acids. In germline, CDR1 is SEHNR, CDR2 FQNEAQ (reference sequence). CDR3 in amino acids: CASSSLWTGGYEQYF. In nucleotides, the CDR3 is TGTGCCAGCAGCTCCCTCTGGACAGGGGGCTACGAGCAGTACTTC.

This clonotype was seen a few times. The chain recombines TRBV12-3 or TRBV12-4 with TRBJ1-1; unclear D gene. This CDR3 region has 12 residues. The V and J ends lost 6 bases and 3 bases respectively, with 8 bases between them. CDR3 region: CASRAEDTEAFF. The CDR3 coding sequence is TGTGCCAGCAGGGCCGAGGACACTGAAGCTTTCTTT.

The chain combines TRBV7-2 with TRBJ1-1; perhaps TRBD1 as D (6 bases). Germline CDR1 reads SGHTA; CDR2 reads FQGNSA. V lost 5 bases and J 2 bases, leaving 15 bases between the germline ends. This CDR3 spans 15 amino acids. Here the CDR3 reads CASSGRGGHNTEAFF. The CDR3 DNA reads TGTGCCAGCAGCGGCCGGGGGGGCCACAACACTGAAGCTTTCTTT.

V is TRBV12-3 or TRBV12-4 and J is TRBJ2-1; 9 bases map to TRBD2. The trim removed 6 bases at V and 5 bases at J, leaving 8 bases unmatched. The CDR3 is 15 amino acids. The CDR3 sequence is CASSSGLARNNEQFF. CDR3 coding DNA: TGTGCCAGCAGCTCAGGACTAGCGCGGAACAATGAGCAGTTCTTC.